Following are 22 T cell receptor beta chains from one sample sequenced in a study of T cell responses to AZD1222 COVID-19 vaccine. The data were produced by immunoSEQ multiplex PCR, yet TCRdb's version contains in-frame clones alone and is incomplete. This sample yields 120,000 or so clones, of which roughly four fifths are seen a single time; 4% to 5% belongs to the top ten. Sequences were derived from peripheral blood, sampled on day 0 of AZD1222 vaccination. Every receptor here comes from an adult in good health.

The chain couples TRBV20-1 to TRBJ2-7, with 8 bases that match TRBD1. The CDR3 has 13 amino acids. The ends lost 3 bases at V and 2 bases at J; junction bases unmatched: 3. CDR1 and CDR2 (germline): DFQATT, SNEGSKA (reference sequence). The CDR3 coding sequence is TGCAGTGCTAGTAGGGGACAGGCCTACGAGCAGTACTTC. Translated: CSASRGQAYEQYF.

In DNA, the CDR3 is TGTGCCAGCAGTCCCCCATCGGGAGGGGCAGGGGAAAATTCACCCCTCCACTTT. Translated, it gives CASSPPSGGAGENSPLHF. The chain links TRBV28 to TRBJ1-6, with D perhaps TRBD1 (6 bases). CDR1 is MDHEN, CDR2 SYDVKM, per germline. V lost 5 bases to trimming and J lost 7 bases, with 24 bases between them. The CDR3 consists of 18 residues.

The chain combines TRBV6-5 with TRBJ1-3; no reliable D call. V lost 5 bases and J lost 0, with 8 bases in between. This CDR3 has 14 amino acids. CDR1 and CDR2 (germline): MNHEY, SVGAGI. The CDR3 coding sequence is TGTGCCAGCAGTCGGTTAACCTCTGGAAACACCATATATTTT. Translating gives CASSRLTSGNTIYF.

The V gene is TRBV2, the J gene TRBJ1-4; TRBD1 matches 7 bases. CDR1 and CDR2 from the germline V gene are SNHLY and FYNNEI. The CDR3 is 16 amino acids. The V gene end was trimmed by 6 bases and the J gene end by 4 bases; junction bases not matched to a gene: 11. CDR3 nucleotides: TGTGCCAGCAGAGCACTTATTACAGGGGTTAATGAAAAACTGTTTTTT. It codes for CASRALITGVNEKLFF.

V is TRBV20-1 and J is TRBJ2-4, with 7 bases matching TRBD2. V trimming: 3 bases; J trimming: 4 bases; junction bases outside the gene matches: 6. The CDR3 has 14 residues. Germline V lookup: CDR1 DFQATT, CDR2 SNEGSKA (reference sequence). In DNA form, the CDR3 reads TGCAGTGCTAGTTACCCTAGCGGAAAAAACATTCAGTACTTC. Protein sequence: CSASYPSGKNIQYF.

The CDR3 sequence is CASTVEGAAKNIQYF. The CDR3 coding sequence is TGTGCCAGCACCGTGGAGGGGGCCGCCAAAAACATTCAGTACTTC. This chain connects TRBV28 to TRBJ2-4; TRBD1 might be the D (7 bases). This CDR3 comprises 15 residues. Trimming removed 7 bases at V and 1 base at J, with 14 bases between. Germline loops: CDR1 MDHEN, CDR2 SYDVKM.

The chain couples TRBV4-3 to TRBJ1-5; D perhaps matches TRBD1 (5 bases). Trimming removed 4 bases at V and 4 bases at J, with 17 bases between. The CDR3 spans 16 residues. Germline CDR1 and CDR2: LGHNA and YSLEER. CDR3 loop: CASSPEPGRGNQPQHF. The CDR3 DNA follows: TGCGCCAGCAGCCCGGAGCCGGGGCGAGGGAATCAGCCCCAGCATTTT.

This clone has only one observation. V is TRBV19 and J is TRBJ1-1; D gene uncertain. Trimming stripped 7 bases from V and 1 base from J, with 10 bases between. The germline CDR1 and CDR2 sequences are LNHDA and SQIVND (reference sequence). CDR3 length equals 13 residues. This CDR3 is CASTGRTNTEAFF. The CDR3 DNA reads TGTGCCAGTACCGGACGGACGAACACTGAAGCTTTCTTT.

This sequence joins TRBV7-2 and TRBJ2-3, with 8 bases lining up with TRBD2. V shed 1 base and J 0 bases; nucleotides not matched to a gene: 9. The CDR3 is made up of 18 amino acids. CDR1 is SGHTA, CDR2 FQGNSA, per germline. The CDR3 protein is CASSLVPLLAGSTDTQYF. CDR3 DNA sequence: TGTGCCAGCAGCTTAGTTCCCCTGCTAGCGGGCAGCACAGATACGCAGTATTTT.

The chain uses TRBV5-1 and TRBJ2-5, with D tentatively TRBD2 (6 bases). Between the trimmed V and J ends, which lost 2 bases and 4 bases, there was a span of 9 bases. Germline lookup yields CDR1 SGHRS and CDR2 YFSETQ. The length of the CDR3 is 13 residues. The CDR3 DNA reads TGCGCCAGCAGCTTAAGGAGGGGAGAGACCCAGTACTTC. Protein product: CASSLRRGETQYF.

This clone was seen just once. The chain links TRBV27 to TRBJ1-2; 10 bases align to TRBD1. V shed 6 bases and J 4 bases; nucleotides not matched to a gene: 11. This CDR3 is built from 16 residues. In germline, CDR1 is MNHEY, CDR2 SMNVEV (reference sequence). The CDR3 region is CASRPDRGMSGYGYTF. The DNA of the CDR3 is TGTGCCAGCAGACCGGACAGGGGGATGAGTGGCTATGGCTACACCTTC.

The rearrangement uses TRBV9 and TRBJ1-3; D perhaps matches TRBD1 (6 bases). The germline V gene has CDR1 SGDLS and CDR2 YYNGEE. V lost 3 bases, J lost 4 bases, and 11 bases lay in between. This CDR3 is built from 14 residues. CDR3 loop: CASSADRSGNTIYF. CDR3 DNA sequence: TGTGCCAGCAGCGCTGACAGGTCAGGAAACACCATATATTTT.

The chain combines TRBV28 with TRBJ1-6; the D is unclear. From germline, CDR1 is MDHEN and CDR2 SYDVKM. The CDR3 runs 16 residues. Trimming cost V 5 bases and J 5 bases, with 16 bases left between them. CDR3 amino acids: CASSPLAGSNNSPLHF. The DNA of the CDR3 is TGTGCCAGCAGTCCCCTGGCGGGGTCCAATAATTCACCCCTCCACTTT.

V is TRBV6-5 and J is TRBJ1-2, with 7 bases matching TRBD1. Unmatched junction bases numbered 12, after V lost 7 bases and J lost 4 bases. The CDR3 contains 15 residues. Germline V gene lookup returns CDR1 MNHEY and CDR2 SVGAGI. The CDR3 sequence: CASMLGGGLSYGYTF. CDR3 in DNA: TGTGCCAGCATGCTGGGAGGGGGCTTGAGCTATGGCTACACCTTC.

The genes are TRBV7-3 and TRBJ2-1; D not resolved. The germline CDR1 and CDR2 sequences are SGHTA and FQGTGA. Trimming stripped 2 bases from V and 4 bases from J, with 6 bases between. This CDR3 is built from 13 residues. The CDR3 coding sequence is TGTGCCAGCAGCTTACGGCCGTACAATGAGCAGTTCTTC. Translating gives CASSLRPYNEQFF.

This chain links TRBV9 with TRBJ1-5; no firm D call. Looked up from germline, CDR1 is SGDLS and CDR2 is YYNGEE. CDR3 length: 12 residues. V shed 4 bases and J shed 4 bases, with 6 bases lying between them. The CDR3 nucleotides read TGTGCCAGCAGCTTGGGGAATCAGCCCCAGCATTTT. It translates to CASSLGNQPQHF.

The chain combines TRBV12-3 or TRBV12-4 with TRBJ1-2; D is uncertain. V lost 7 bases and J 2 bases, leaving 11 bases between the germline ends. This CDR3 spans 13 amino acids. In DNA, the CDR3 is TGTGCCAGCACCGTTACGCAAAACTATGGCTACACCTTC. Protein sequence: CASTVTQNYGYTF.

The V call is TRBV2, the J call TRBJ1-2; TRBD1 matches at 9 bases. The CDR3 loop spans 14 amino acids. V shed 6 bases, J shed 6 bases, and the junction held 8 bases outside the gene matches. Germline CDR1 SNHLY, CDR2 FYNNEI. CDR3 bases: TGTGCCAGCAGCTGGACAGGGGTAACGAATGGCTACACCTTC. As protein: CASSWTGVTNGYTF.

The chain is built from TRBV24-1 and TRBJ2-3; D is unclear. Per germline, CDR1 KGHDR and CDR2 SFDVKD. This CDR3 spans 12 amino acids. V shed 4 bases and J shed 2 bases, with 3 bases lying between them. CDR3 DNA: TGTGCCACCAGTGAAAACACAGATACGCAGTATTTT. Its protein is CATSENTDTQYF.

The rearrangement uses TRBV19 and TRBJ2-1; D perhaps matches TRBD1 (5 bases). Germline CDR1 and CDR2: LNHDA and SQIVND (reference sequence). The CDR3 covers 15 residues. Trimming took off 3 bases at V and 3 bases at J, with 12 bases between the two ends. CDR3 in amino acids: CASSMGQPGYNEQFF. CDR3 sequence (DNA): TGTGCCAGTAGTATGGGGCAGCCAGGCTACAATGAGCAGTTCTTC.

This clone showed up just once. The chain combines TRBV5-1 with TRBJ2-1, with 9 bases aligning to TRBD2. The trim removed 0 bases at V and 6 bases at J, leaving 4 bases unmatched. Germline V gene lookup returns CDR1 SGHRS and CDR2 YFSETQ. This CDR3 comprises 15 residues. The CDR3 is CASSLGSGGGNEQFF. The CDR3 DNA is TGCGCCAGCAGCTTGGGTAGCGGGGGTGGCAATGAGCAGTTCTTC.

The genes are TRBV19 and TRBJ1-2; D remains ambiguous. This CDR3 has 15 amino acids. With 3 bases removed from V and 4 bases from J, the gap between germline ends came to 15 bases. CDR1 and CDR2 from the germline V gene are LNHDA and SQIVND (reference sequence). CDR3 sequence reads: CASSIGQANSYGYTF. The CDR3 DNA follows: TGTGCCAGTAGTATCGGGCAGGCAAACTCCTATGGCTACACCTTC. Together with reference TRBV19 and TRBJ1-2, the CDR3 gives the full variable domain: DGGITQSPKYLFRKEGQNVTLSCEQNLNHDAMYWYRQDPGQGLRLIYYSQIVNDFQKGDIAEGYSVSREKKESFPLTVTSAQKNPTAFYLCASSIGQANSYGYTFGSGTRLTVV.